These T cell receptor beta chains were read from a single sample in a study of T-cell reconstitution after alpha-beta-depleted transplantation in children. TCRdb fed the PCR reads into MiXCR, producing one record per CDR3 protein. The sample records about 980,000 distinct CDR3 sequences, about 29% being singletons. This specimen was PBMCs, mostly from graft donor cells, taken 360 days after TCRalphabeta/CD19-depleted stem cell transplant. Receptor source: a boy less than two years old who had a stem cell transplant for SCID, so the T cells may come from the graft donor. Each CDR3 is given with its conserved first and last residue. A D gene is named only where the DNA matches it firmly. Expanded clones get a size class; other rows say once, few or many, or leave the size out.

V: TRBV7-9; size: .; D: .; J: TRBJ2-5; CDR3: CASSLEDRWGTQYF; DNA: TGTGCCAGCAGCTTAGAGGACCGTTGGGGGACCCAGTACTTC
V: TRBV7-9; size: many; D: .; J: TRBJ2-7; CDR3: CASSLDGGGSPYEQYF; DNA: TGTGCCAGCAGCTTAGACGGAGGGGGGTCTCCCTACGAGCAGTACTTC
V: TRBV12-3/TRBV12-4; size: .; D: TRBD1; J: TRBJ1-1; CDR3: CASSLADRRNTEAFF; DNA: TGTGCCAGCAGTTTAGCGGACAGGAGAAACACTGAAGCTTTCTTT
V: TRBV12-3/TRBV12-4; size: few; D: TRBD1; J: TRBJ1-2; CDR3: CASRLGQGNGYTF; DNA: TGTGCCAGCAGATTGGGACAGGGAAACGGCTACACCTTC
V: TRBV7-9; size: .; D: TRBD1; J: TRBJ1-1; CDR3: CASSLRRGTGVTEAFF; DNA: TGTGCCAGCAGCTTACGTCGGGGGACAGGGGTAACTGAAGCTTTCTTT
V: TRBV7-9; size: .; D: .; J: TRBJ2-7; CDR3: CASSSGHLLYEQYF; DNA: TGTGCCAGCAGCAGCGGGCACCTGCTCTACGAGCAGTACTTC
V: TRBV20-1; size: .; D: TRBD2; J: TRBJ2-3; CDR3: CSAGGQRGGGTDTQYF; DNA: TGCAGTGCTGGGGGGCAGCGGGGGGGCGGCACAGATACGCAGTATTTT
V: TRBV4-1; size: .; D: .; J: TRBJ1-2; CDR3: CASSQGTGPSNYGYTF; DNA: TGCGCCAGCAGCCAGGGAACGGGACCTTCTAACTATGGCTACACCTTC
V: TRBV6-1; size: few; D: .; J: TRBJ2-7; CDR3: CASSPSAGTSTYEQYF; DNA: TGTGCCAGCAGTCCCTCCGCCGGGACTTCTACCTACGAGCAGTACTTC
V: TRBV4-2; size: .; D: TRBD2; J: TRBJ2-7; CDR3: CASSGGLAGGSRGEQYF; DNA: TGTGCCAGCAGCGGTGGACTAGCGGGGGGCTCCCGGGGCGAGCAGTACTTC
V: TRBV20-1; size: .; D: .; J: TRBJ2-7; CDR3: CSARDPPAQQYF; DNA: TGCAGTGCTAGAGATCCACCGGCCCAGCAGTACTTC
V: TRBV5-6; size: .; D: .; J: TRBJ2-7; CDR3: CASSLWGREVEDEQYF; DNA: TGTGCCAGCAGCTTATGGGGCAGGGAGGTGGAAGACGAGCAGTACTTC
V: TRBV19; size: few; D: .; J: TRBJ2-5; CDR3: CATGRVNQETQYF; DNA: TGTGCCACGGGCAGGGTCAACCAAGAGACCCAGTACTTC
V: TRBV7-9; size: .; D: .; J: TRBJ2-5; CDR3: CASHGAFQETQYF; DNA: TGTGCCAGCCACGGAGCCTTCCAAGAGACCCAGTACTTC
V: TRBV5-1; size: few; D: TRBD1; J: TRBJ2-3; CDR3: CASSRGGAVPDTQYF; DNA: TGCGCCAGCAGCCGAGGGGGCGCGGTACCAGATACGCAGTATTTT
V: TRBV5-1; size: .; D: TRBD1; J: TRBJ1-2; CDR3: CASSKTGEPNYGYTF; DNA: TGCGCCAGCAGCAAAACAGGGGAACCTAACTATGGCTACACCTTC
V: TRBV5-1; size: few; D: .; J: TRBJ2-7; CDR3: CASSWLTFSFSEQYF; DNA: TGCGCCAGCAGCTGGCTTACATTCAGTTTCTCCGAGCAGTACTTC
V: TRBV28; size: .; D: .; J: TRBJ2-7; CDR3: CASSSPMVANYEQYF; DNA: TGTGCCAGCAGTTCACCCATGGTAGCGAACTACGAGCAGTACTTC
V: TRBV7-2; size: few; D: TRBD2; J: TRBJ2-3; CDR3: CASSRGISGGTDTQYF; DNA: TGTGCCAGCAGCCGCGGAATTAGCGGGGGCACAGATACGCAGTATTTT
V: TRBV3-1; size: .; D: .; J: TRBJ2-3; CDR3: CASSQDTIPSDTQYF; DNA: TGTGCCAGCAGCCAAGATACGATACCCTCCGATACGCAGTATTTT
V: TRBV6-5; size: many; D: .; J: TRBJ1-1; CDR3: CASSRVWDTEAFF; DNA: TGTGCCAGCAGCCGGGTTTGGGACACTGAAGCTTTCTTT
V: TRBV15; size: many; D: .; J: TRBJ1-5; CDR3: CATSRDIGSFQPQHF; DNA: TGTGCCACCAGCAGAGATATCGGGTCCTTTCAGCCCCAGCATTTT
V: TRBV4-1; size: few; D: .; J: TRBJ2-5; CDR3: CASSQVGWGSETQYF; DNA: TGCGCCAGCAGCCAAGTGGGATGGGGTTCGGAGACCCAGTACTTC
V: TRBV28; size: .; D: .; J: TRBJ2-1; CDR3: CASSNRGDYNEQFF; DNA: TGTGCCAGCAGTAATAGGGGGGACTACAATGAGCAGTTCTTC
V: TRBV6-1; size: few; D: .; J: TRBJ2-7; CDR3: CASSQGTLRGEQYF; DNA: TGTGCCAGCAGTCAAGGGACACTCCGGGGCGAGCAGTACTTC
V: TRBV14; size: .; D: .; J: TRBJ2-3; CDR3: CASSQERRNTQYF; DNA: TGTGCCAGCAGCCAAGAAAGGAGGAATACGCAGTATTTT
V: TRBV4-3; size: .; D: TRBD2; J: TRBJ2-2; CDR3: CASSPTSGGAPGELFF; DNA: TGCGCCAGCAGCCCGACTAGCGGGGGGGCGCCCGGGGAGCTGTTTTTT